This T cell receptor (beta chain) is drawn from a study of T cells in Graves' hyperthyroidism and ophthalmopathy. This clonotype was seen a few times. The germline CDR1 and CDR2 sequences are SGDLS and YYNGEE. Between the trimmed V and J ends, which lost 0 bases and 8 bases, there was a span of 5 bases. The CDR3 totals 12 residues. Researchers took RNA transcripts and amplified the TCR beta CDR3 regions from them. The study used the HTBI primer set for a first-round RT-PCR of the TCR CDR3. TCRdb recomputed calls from the multiplex PCR reads with MiXCR, one row per CDR3 protein. Counted here are fewer than 550,000 distinct CDR3 sequences, approximately 14% occurring once; the ten biggest clones make up almost 8%.

Sequenced material: blood. The V call is TRBV9, the J call TRBJ2-2; no firm D call. The receptor comes from a woman aged 18-29 years with Graves' hyperthyroidism. The CDR3 sequence is CASSVVWGELFF. CDR3 DNA sequence: TGTGCCAGCAGCGTAGTCTGGGGGGAGCTGTTTTTT. The variable domain in full, completed from reference TRBV9 and TRBJ2-2, reads DSGVTQTPKHLITATGQRVTLRCSPRSGDLSVYWYQQSLDQGLQFLIQYYNGEERAKGNILERFSAQQFPDLHSELNLSSLELGDSALYFCASSVVWGELFFGEGSRLTVL.